The entry below gives a single TCR beta chain sequence along with its context. Its antigen is undetermined. From germline, CDR1 is SGDLS and CDR2 YYNGEE. The CDR3 runs 18 residues. The V and J ends lost 2 bases and 2 bases respectively, with 22 bases between them. The source of the sample is a study of T cell repertoires in cytomegalovirus infection. Using its own MiXCR run on the reads, TCRdb lists one record per CDR3 protein. This sample yields 650,000 to 900,000 distinct CDR3 sequences, of which about 30% are seen a single time; about an eighth belongs to the top ten. Study-wide findings and caveats: The ex vivo response was dominated by HLA-C-restricted CMV-specific TCR beta clonotypes. Individuals carrying CMV plus the relevant HLA were identified by cumulative frequency of public TCR beta families.

The clonotype originates from a human donor in good health (CMV status not recorded). Some clones in this sample may be carry-over from other donors' samples. This chain connects TRBV9 to TRBJ1-2; the D gene is possibly TRBD1 (5 bases). The sequences come from cultured CD8+ T cells from PBMCs, collected from culture after CMV antigen stimulation. The CDR3 sequence is CASSVNYRTLSTNYGYTF. DNA for the CDR3: TGTGCCAGCAGCGTTAACTACAGGACCCTGAGCACCAACTATGGCTACACCTTC.